This T cell receptor beta chain was observed in a study of T cell repertoires in cytomegalovirus infection. About the research overall: Indications of both CMV infection and matching HLA type were provided by public TCR beta signatures.

One entry per CDR3 protein, called by TCRdb with MiXCR from the reads. Of fewer than 850,000 distinct CDR3 sequences in the sample, 25% to 30% are singletons; the top ten hold under 15%. V lost 5 bases, J lost 2 bases, and 21 bases lay in between. CDR3 length: 17 residues. CDR1 is SGHVS and CDR2 is FNYEAQ in the germline V gene. Remarks on this clonotype: The antigen is undetermined.

The material sequenced was cultured CD8+ T cells from PBMCs, taken from culture after CMV antigen stimulation. This receptor was taken from a human donor in good health (CMV status not recorded). Some clones in this sample may be carry-over from other donors' samples. The chain has TRBV7-6 and TRBJ1-1, with D tentatively TRBD1 (5 bases). The CDR3 here is CASSPVPGLTLNTEAFF. CDR3 nucleotide sequence: TGTGCCAGCAGCCCTGTCCCGGGACTCACACTAAACACTGAAGCTTTCTTT.